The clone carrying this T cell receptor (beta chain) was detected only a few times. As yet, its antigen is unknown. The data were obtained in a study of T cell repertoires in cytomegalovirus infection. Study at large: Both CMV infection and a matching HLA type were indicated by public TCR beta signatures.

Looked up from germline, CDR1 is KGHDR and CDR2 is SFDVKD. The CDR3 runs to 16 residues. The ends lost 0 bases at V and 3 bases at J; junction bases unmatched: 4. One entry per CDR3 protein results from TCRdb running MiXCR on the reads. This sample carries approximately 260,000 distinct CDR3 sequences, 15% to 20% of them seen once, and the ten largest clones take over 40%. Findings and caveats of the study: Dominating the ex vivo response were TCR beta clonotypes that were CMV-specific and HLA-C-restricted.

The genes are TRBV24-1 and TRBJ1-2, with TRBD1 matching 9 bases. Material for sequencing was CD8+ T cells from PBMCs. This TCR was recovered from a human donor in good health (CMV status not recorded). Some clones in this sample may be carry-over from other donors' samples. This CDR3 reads CATSDLGGTGYYGYTF. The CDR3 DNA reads TGTGCCACCAGTGATTTGGGTGGGACAGGGTACTATGGCTACACCTTC.